The clone carrying this TCR beta chain was counted ten times or more. The antigen remains unidentified. Germline values: CDR1 SGHKS, CDR2 YYEKEE (reference sequence). The CDR3 has 11 residues. Trimming pared 0 bases from V and 8 bases from J, leaving 5 bases between. The data were obtained in a study of CD8 T cells in ankylosing spondylitis. Findings of the study overall: Matched ankylosing spondylitis synovial fluid reportedly showed significant enrichment of disease-linked clones. The study identified a TCR beta motif of seven or eight highly homologous variants that appeared characteristic of ankylosing spondylitis blood.

Each CDR3 protein gets one entry after TCRdb re-called the 5' RACE reads with MiXCR. The table shows about 140,000 distinct CDR3 sequences, with 11% occurring only once. The chain has TRBV5-5 and TRBJ1-2; D is undetermined. The TCR sequence derives from a female donor with ankylosing spondylitis or in good health (not recorded which). Material: blood, either unsorted or a sorted T cell fraction (not recorded which). CDR3 sequence: CASSLGLGYTF. CDR3 nucleotide sequence: TGTGCCAGCAGCTTGGGTCTCGGCTACACCTTC.